Presented here are 21 T cell receptor beta chains from one specimen sequenced in a study of blood T cell repertoires in COVID-19. TCRdb's copy holds only in-frame clones and misses some; the assay was immunoSEQ multiplex PCR. The data hold a few hundred thousand clones, with roughly 89% observed a single time. Source material: PBMCs or T cells enriched from blood (not recorded which). Receptor source: a woman under 30 with acute COVID-19.

The V and J genes are TRBV11-2 and TRBJ2-7; TRBD1 agrees at 9 bases. This CDR3 is built from 14 residues. V trimming: 2 bases; J trimming: 6 bases; junction bases outside the gene matches: 5. Germline V gene lookup returns CDR1 SGHAT and CDR2 FQNNGV. The CDR3 loop reads CASSLSRTGVEQYF. In DNA, the CDR3 is TGTGCCAGCAGCTTATCTAGGACAGGGGTCGAGCAGTACTTC.

J is TRBJ2-2 and V is TRBV9; the D gene is possibly TRBD1 (7 bases). This CDR3 contains 17 residues. The V end lost 4 bases, the J end lost 4 bases, and 20 bases lay between the germline ends. Germline assignment: CDR1 SGDLS and CDR2 YYNGEE. The CDR3 nucleotides are TGTGCCAGCAGCCCCTCTATGGCCCAGGGGGGCACCGGGGAGCTGTTTTTT. It specifies CASSPSMAQGGTGELFF. Full variable domain (missing parts from reference TRBV9 and TRBJ2-2): DSGVTQTPKHLITATGQRVTLRCSPRSGDLSVYWYQQSLDQGLQFLIQYYNGEERAKGNILERFSAQQFPDLHSELNLSSLELGDSALYFCASSPSMAQGGTGELFFGEGSRLTVL.

The chain recombines TRBV9 with TRBJ2-5; possibly TRBD2 for D (6 bases). Trimming took off 0 bases at V and 1 base at J, with 13 bases between the two ends. Looked up from germline, CDR1 is SGDLS and CDR2 is YYNGEE. The CDR3 is 16 amino acids. For the CDR3, the DNA is TGTGCCAGCAGCGTAGCGGGAGAGGGAGTCCAAGAGACCCAGTACTTC. Amino acids: CASSVAGEGVQETQYF.

The J gene is TRBJ1-1, the V gene TRBV30; weak D call: TRBD1 (5 bases). V lost 4 bases and J lost 10, with 13 bases in between. The CDR3 is made up of 11 amino acids. Germline V gene data show CDR1 as GTSNPN and CDR2 as SVGIG (reference sequence). The CDR3 sequence is CAWNLQVGAFF. CDR3 nucleotide sequence: TGTGCCTGGAACTTACAGGTCGGAGCTTTCTTT.

The V call is TRBV19, the J call TRBJ2-7; TRBD1 matches at 8 bases. Trimming cost V 4 bases and J 1 base; bases outside gene matches: 0. The CDR3 consists of 13 residues. The germline gives CDR1 LNHDA, CDR2 SQIVND (reference sequence). CDR3 DNA sequence: TGTGCCAGTAGTAGACAGGGGTCCTACGAGCAGTACTTC. Protein sequence: CASSRQGSYEQYF.

The rearrangement links TRBV29-1 to TRBJ1-1; D is unresolved. Trimming took off 6 bases at V and 3 bases at J, with 14 bases between the two ends. The length of the CDR3 is 13 residues. From germline, CDR1 is SQVTM and CDR2 ANQGSEA. Here the CDR3 DNA reads TGCAGCGTGGGCAGCCCCGGGGACACTGAAGCTTTCTTT. Encoded protein: CSVGSPGDTEAFF.

The chain couples TRBV28 to TRBJ1-3; maybe TRBD1 (5 bases). Trimming took 7 bases from V and 0 from J, leaving 19 bases between them. Per the germline V gene, CDR1 is MDHEN and CDR2 is SYDVKM. This CDR3 has 17 amino acids. CDR3 DNA sequence: TGTGCCAGCACGACCCCGGGACTGCTGAGCTCTGGAAACACCATATATTTT. Translation: CASTTPGLLSSGNTIYF.

This clone has only one observation. V is TRBV19 and J is TRBJ1-5, with D possibly matching TRBD1 (6 bases). Trimming removed 2 bases at V and 6 bases at J, with 14 bases between. Looked up from germline, CDR1 is LNHDA and CDR2 is SQIVND (reference sequence). CDR3 length: 15 residues. CDR3 amino acids: CASSITRGLSQPQHF. Written as DNA, the CDR3 is TGTGCCAGTAGTATAACCAGGGGCCTTAGTCAGCCCCAGCATTTT.

The V gene is TRBV28, the J gene TRBJ2-5; a weak D match, TRBD2 (7 bases). Per the germline V gene, CDR1 is MDHEN and CDR2 is SYDVKM. V lost 6 bases to trimming and J lost 5 bases, with 13 bases between them. The CDR3 spans 13 residues. The CDR3 loop is CASSGGPVETQYF. The CDR3 nucleotides read TGTGCCAGCAGCGGGGGGCCTGTCGAGACCCAGTACTTC.

This chain connects TRBV19 to TRBJ1-5, with TRBD1 matching over 7 bases. V was clipped by 5 bases and J by 0 bases; unmatched bases: 7. Germline CDR1 is LNHDA and CDR2 is SQIVND (reference sequence). This CDR3 is 16 amino acids long. In DNA form, the CDR3 reads TGTGCCAGTAGTGCCAGACAGGGATATAGCAATCAGCCCCAGCATTTT. Translated, it gives CASSARQGYSNQPQHF.

V gene TRBV5-1 combines with J gene TRBJ2-5; 7 nucleotides agree with TRBD2. CDR1 is SGHRS, CDR2 YFSETQ, per germline. V shed 4 bases and J 2 bases; nucleotides not matched to a gene: 8. This CDR3 is built from 15 residues. The CDR3: CASSTLAGRQETQYF. CDR3 DNA: TGCGCCAGCAGCACCTTAGCGGGCCGACAAGAGACCCAGTACTTC.

The J gene is TRBJ2-5, the V gene TRBV10-3; 9 bases are a match to TRBD1. CDR3 size: 13 residues. Germline-derived CDR1 and CDR2 are ENHRY and SYGVKD. Losses at the gene ends were 7 bases for V and 5 bases for J; bases not matched to a gene: 5. The CDR3 reads CAINQDRGETQYF. CDR3 DNA sequence: TGTGCCATCAATCAGGACAGGGGCGAGACCCAGTACTTC.

This rearrangement joins TRBV29-1 to TRBJ1-2, with 8 bases aligning to TRBD1. Germline V lookup: CDR1 SQVTM, CDR2 ANQGSEA. The CDR3 loop spans 13 amino acids. V gave up 2 bases and J gave up 8 bases; unmatched junction bases: 7. CDR3 protein: CSVEFHNRGGYTF. The CDR3 DNA reads as TGCAGCGTTGAATTCCACAACAGGGGGGGCTACACCTTC.

J is TRBJ1-3 and V is TRBV9; D is undetermined. Trimming shortened V by 0 bases and J by 0 bases, and 7 bases separated the two germline ends. Germline-derived CDR1 and CDR2 are SGDLS and YYNGEE. The CDR3 is 15 residues long. CDR3 coding DNA: TGTGCCAGCAGCGTAGAGAGCGGCTCTGGAAACACCATATATTTT. Encoded protein: CASSVESGSGNTIYF.

This sequence joins TRBV7-2 and TRBJ2-7; 10 bases line up with TRBD1. Trimming removed 5 bases from V and 6 bases from J; junction bases left unmatched: 7. The V gene's germline CDR1 is SGHTA and CDR2 FQGNSA. The CDR3 runs to 14 residues. Here the CDR3 reads CASSLRTGGSEQYF. CDR3 sequence (DNA): TGTGCCAGCAGCCTCCGGACAGGGGGGAGCGAGCAGTACTTC.

The genes are TRBV7-2 and TRBJ1-6; TRBD1 agrees at 10 bases. Per germline, CDR1 SGHTA and CDR2 FQGNSA. This CDR3 comprises 18 residues. V was pared by 5 bases and J by 5 bases, with 12 bases of the junction left unmatched. CDR3 nucleotide sequence: TGTGCCAGCAGCGTAGGGTGGGGACAGGGGACAAATAATTCACCCCTCCACTTT. Amino acid sequence: CASSVGWGQGTNNSPLHF.

The V and J genes are TRBV28 and TRBJ1-5; D possibly corresponds to TRBD1 (5 bases). V lost 6 bases and J lost 3, with 12 bases in between. The germline V gene has CDR1 MDHEN and CDR2 SYDVKM. This CDR3 contains 14 residues. CDR3 nucleotide sequence: TGTGCCAGCAGATTGGACATCCTCAATCAGCCCCAGCATTTT. Translation gives CASRLDILNQPQHF.

The V call is TRBV5-6, the J call TRBJ1-5; D is undetermined. This CDR3 contains 9 residues. Germline V CDR1 and CDR2: SGHDT, YYEEEE. V was clipped by 8 bases and J by 9 bases, with 6 bases between them. This chain's CDR3 is CARARPQHF. The CDR3 DNA reads TGTGCCAGGGCCAGGCCCCAGCATTTT.

The chain combines TRBV18 with TRBJ2-7; D uncertain. The V gene lost 3 bases and the J gene lost 0 bases, with 9 bases spanning the gap. The CDR3 covers 14 residues. Germline lookup yields CDR1 KGHSH and CDR2 LQKENI. The CDR3 sequence: CASSPQAFSYEQYF. The CDR3 region has the DNA TGTGCCAGCTCACCGCAGGCTTTCTCCTACGAGCAGTACTTC.

This sequence joins TRBV5-5 and TRBJ2-1; D possibly corresponds to TRBD2 (5 bases). Germline V gene sequence: CDR1 SGHKS, CDR2 YYEKEE (reference sequence). The CDR3 length is 15 residues. V dropped 2 bases and J dropped 0 bases, with 9 bases sitting between them. The CDR3 is CASSFEGSSYNEQFF. CDR3 nucleotides: TGTGCCAGCAGCTTTGAAGGGAGCTCCTACAATGAGCAGTTCTTC.

CDR3 sequence: CATSRGAAATYEQYF. The CDR3 DNA follows: TGTGCCACCAGCAGGGGAGCTGCCGCCACCTACGAGCAGTACTTC. The chain has TRBV15 and TRBJ2-7; maybe TRBD2 (5 bases). The V end was cut by 3 bases, the J end by 2 bases, with 14 bases between. CDR1 is LNHNV, CDR2 YYDKDF, per germline (reference sequence). The CDR3 has 15 amino acids.